This entry lists 27 T cell receptor beta chains sequenced from one sample in a study of shared clonotypes between healthy human individuals. Measured with immunoSEQ multiplex PCR; TCRdb has only the in-frame clones, and not every one. This table holds approximately 720,000 clones, 72% found once. Specimen: memory CD4+ T cells sorted from blood. The subset is: CD45RA-negative fraction. Receptors originate from a woman in her thirties in good health.

This clone has a handful of counts. The genes are TRBV28 and TRBJ2-7; no reliable D call. There are 13 residues in the CDR3. Germline CDR1 MDHEN, CDR2 SYDVKM. V lost 7 bases, J lost 3 bases, and 13 bases lay in between. CDR3 bases: TGTGCCAGCACCCCGCCTGGACGCTACGAGCAGTACTTC. Translation gives CASTPPGRYEQYF.

V usage is TRBV11-2 and J usage is TRBJ2-1, with 14 bases identical to TRBD2. Looked up from germline, CDR1 is SGHAT and CDR2 is FQNNGV. With 4 bases clipped from V and 6 bases from J, the junction kept 8 bases outside the gene matches. The CDR3 sequence is 17 residues long. CDR3 region: CASSSGLAGGGANEQFF. The DNA for the CDR3 is TGTGCCAGCAGCTCCGGACTAGCGGGAGGTGGGGCCAATGAGCAGTTCTTC.

This clone was counted a single time. The same CDR3 can be traced to other DNA sequences in this sample. The V call is TRBV25-1, the J call TRBJ2-7; D uncertain. With 5 bases removed from V and 0 bases from J, the gap between germline ends came to 5 bases. This CDR3 comprises 12 residues. CDR1 and CDR2 from the germline V gene are MGHDK and SYGVNS. This chain's CDR3 is CASSRNSYEQYF. The CDR3, as DNA: TGTGCCAGCAGTCGAAACTCCTACGAGCAGTACTTC.

The chain is built from TRBV18 and TRBJ2-7; weak D call: TRBD2 (7 bases). Germline V gene data show CDR1 as KGHSH and CDR2 as LQKENI. The CDR3 loop spans 15 amino acids. V lost 5 bases to trimming and J lost 0 bases, with 14 bases between them. In nucleotides, the CDR3 is TGTGCCAGCTCATCGGGGGGCAGTCTCTCCTACGAGCAGTACTTC. Its translation is CASSSGGSLSYEQYF.

This chain joins TRBV18 and TRBJ2-1; 10 bases are a match to TRBD1. Germline V gene lookup returns CDR1 KGHSH and CDR2 LQKENI. The CDR3 is 15 residues long. V was clipped by 3 bases and J by 3 bases; unmatched bases: 2. CDR3 DNA sequence: TGTGCCAGCTCACCCGGGACAGGGGACTACAATGAGCAGTTCTTC. Its protein product is CASSPGTGDYNEQFF.

The V call is TRBV4-1, the J call TRBJ2-1, with a weak D call TRBD2 (6 bases). Trimming pared 2 bases from V and 13 bases from J, leaving 15 bases between. The CDR3 runs to 13 residues. CDR1 is MGHRA, CDR2 YSYEKL, per germline. The CDR3 protein is CASSQWGDHNQFF. In nucleotides, the CDR3 is TGCGCCAGCAGCCAATGGGGGGACCACAATCAGTTCTTC.

This chain connects TRBV7-6 to TRBJ1-5; 10 nucleotides agree with TRBD1. Germline V CDR1 and CDR2: SGHVS, FNYEAQ. The CDR3 length is 20 residues. V gave up 5 bases and J gave up 2 bases; unmatched junction bases: 18. In DNA, the CDR3 is TGTGCCAGCAGCACCCGAACCGGGACAGGGGATCTACTTTGCAATCAGCCCCAGCATTTT. As protein: CASSTRTGTGDLLCNQPQHF. The complete variable domain, with remaining parts taken from reference TRBV7-6 and TRBJ1-5, reads GAGVSQSPRYKVTKRGQDVALRCDPISGHVSLYWYRQALGQGPEFLTYFNYEAQQDKSGLPNDRFSAERPEGSISTLTIQRTEQRDSAMYRCASSTRTGTGDLLCNQPQHFGDGTRLSIL.

The V and J genes are TRBV11-2 and TRBJ2-7, with 8 positions matching TRBD2. Trimming at V came to 5 bases and at J to 1 base, leaving 7 bases not matched to a gene. Germline-derived CDR1 and CDR2 are SGHAT and FQNNGV. There are 15 residues in the CDR3. The CDR3 sequence is CASSHGGAGSYEQYF. The CDR3 nucleotides read TGTGCCAGCAGCCACGGGGGGGCTGGGTCCTACGAGCAGTACTTC.

On this clone itself: Within the sample, other DNA sequences also encode this same CDR3. The rearrangement uses TRBV11-2 and TRBJ2-7; unclear D gene. CDR3 size: 13 residues. V was clipped by 1 base and J by 3 bases, with 7 bases between them. CDR1 SGHAT and CDR2 FQNNGV come from the germline V gene. In DNA, the CDR3 is TGTGCCAGCAGCTTAGGCAATAACTACGAGCAGTACTTC. This translates into CASSLGNNYEQYF.

The chain links TRBV6-1 to TRBJ2-6; no definite D call. This CDR3 spans 15 amino acids. The germline gives CDR1 MNHNS, CDR2 SASEGT. V was pared by 4 bases and J by 0 bases, with 7 bases between. The CDR3, as DNA: TGTGCCAGCAGTGGGGCTAACTCTGGGGCCAACGTCCTGACTTTC. Amino acid sequence: CASSGANSGANVLTF.

V is TRBV27 and J is TRBJ2-3, with a weak D call TRBD1 (7 bases). Germline assignment: CDR1 MNHEY and CDR2 SMNVEV (reference sequence). Trimming shortened V by 8 bases and J by 5 bases, and 20 bases separated the two germline ends. The length of the CDR3 is 15 residues. In nucleotides, the CDR3 is TGTGCCAGCTTTATCGACAGGGAGGAAAGAGATACGCAGTATTTT. Encoded protein: CASFIDREERDTQYF.

The chain recombines TRBV20-1 with TRBJ2-1; D possibly corresponds to TRBD1 (8 bases). CDR1 DFQATT and CDR2 SNEGSKA come from the germline V gene (reference sequence). The CDR3 runs 11 residues. V gave up 5 bases and J gave up 10 bases, with 12 bases separating them. This CDR3 is CSAYRGGEQFF. The CDR3 DNA sequence: TGCAGTGCTTACAGGGGGGGCGAGCAGTTCTTC.

This chain uses TRBV5-1 with TRBJ2-7; D may match TRBD1 or TRBD2 (5 bases each). Germline V gene sequence: CDR1 SGHRS, CDR2 YFSETQ. V was pared by 0 bases and J by 5 bases, with 18 bases between. The CDR3 has 16 residues. CDR3 sequence: CASSLAGPQGSNEQYF. The CDR3 bases are TGCGCCAGCAGCTTGGCGGGGCCCCAGGGTTCCAACGAGCAGTACTTC.

V and J are TRBV6-1 and TRBJ1-2, with a tentative D call TRBD1 (6 bases). The V gene's germline CDR1 is MNHNS and CDR2 SASEGT. Between the trimmed V and J ends, which lost 1 base and 2 bases, there was a span of 14 bases. The CDR3 sequence is 16 residues long. For the CDR3, the DNA is TGTGCCAGCAGTGAAGTGTTCAGGGGAGGGAACTATGGCTACACCTTC. It codes for CASSEVFRGGNYGYTF.

The chain employs TRBV5-6 and TRBJ1-1; D is unresolved. Germline-derived CDR1 and CDR2 are SGHDT and YYEEEE. V was clipped by 4 bases and J by 3 bases, with 13 bases between them. CDR3 length: 14 residues. The CDR3 DNA reads as TGTGCCAGCAGCATGACGGATTGGGACACTGAAGCTTTCTTT. Residues: CASSMTDWDTEAFF.

The chain uses TRBV7-9 and TRBJ2-1; 8 bases align to TRBD1. The V gene's germline CDR1 is SEHNR and CDR2 FQNEAQ (reference sequence). This CDR3 has 18 amino acids. J was trimmed by 2 bases and V by 0 bases; bases with no gene match: 9. The CDR3 region has the DNA TGTGCCAGCAGCTTAGCGGGGGGACAGGTTCGGACCTACAATGAGCAGTTCTTC. It encodes CASSLAGGQVRTYNEQFF.

The rearrangement joins TRBV5-6 to TRBJ2-7; D remains ambiguous. This CDR3 comprises 15 residues. Germline V gene sequence: CDR1 SGHDT, CDR2 YYEEEE. Trimming took 0 bases from V and 0 from J, leaving 10 bases between them. The CDR3 DNA follows: TGTGCCAGCAGCTTGGTTGGCGCCAGCTCCTACGAGCAGTACTTC. Amino acid sequence: CASSLVGASSYEQYF.

This clone was counted only a few times. This chain connects TRBV5-1 to TRBJ2-4; 7 bases fit TRBD1. Looked up from germline, CDR1 is SGHRS and CDR2 is YFSETQ. This CDR3 contains 15 residues. After removal of 4 bases from V and 6 bases from J, the junction contained 10 bases not matched to a gene. CDR3 DNA: TGCGCCAGCAGCACACCGGGACAGAGAGGAAACATTCAGTACTTC. Translation: CASSTPGQRGNIQYF.

The CDR3 DNA follows: TGTGCCAGCAGTGAAGTTCTAGGGGCCGGCTACACCTTC. This gives the protein CASSEVLGAGYTF. The V and J genes are TRBV6-1 and TRBJ1-2; TRBD1 might be the D (5 bases). Trimming pared 1 base from V and 8 bases from J, leaving 11 bases between. The germline gives CDR1 MNHNS, CDR2 SASEGT. This CDR3 has 13 residues.

The V gene is TRBV2, the J gene TRBJ1-1; no clear D. Germline V gene data show CDR1 as SNHLY and CDR2 as FYNNEI. The CDR3 has 14 amino acids. V was cut by 2 bases and J by 3 bases, with 10 bases left in between. CDR3 nucleotide sequence: TGTGCCAGCAGTGAAAGGGTAGAGGACACTGAAGCTTTCTTT. It yields the protein CASSERVEDTEAFF.

In its sample, this clone was seen once. This chain connects TRBV19 to TRBJ1-5, with D perhaps matching TRBD1 (6 bases). CDR1 is LNHDA, CDR2 SQIVND, per germline (reference sequence). CDR3 length: 14 amino acids. The V end was cut by 2 bases, the J end by 4 bases, with 9 bases between. The chain's CDR3 is CASSIWTANQPQHF. The CDR3 DNA sequence: TGTGCCAGTAGTATATGGACAGCTAATCAGCCCCAGCATTTT.

V gene TRBV4-1 combines with J gene TRBJ2-1; TRBD2 matches 8 bases. Germline V gene sequence: CDR1 MGHRA, CDR2 YSYEKL. J lost 0 bases, V lost 1 base, and 5 bases had no gene match. This CDR3 contains 17 residues. The CDR3 sequence: CASSQGLALSSYNEQFF. CDR3 nucleotide sequence: TGCGCCAGCAGCCAAGGACTAGCGCTGAGCTCCTACAATGAGCAGTTCTTC.

The V gene is TRBV29-1, the J gene TRBJ2-1; weak D call: TRBD2 (5 bases). Deletions cut 8 bases from V and 5 bases from J, with 13 bases between. Per germline, CDR1 SQVTM and CDR2 ANQGSEA. The CDR3 has 12 amino acids. The CDR3 DNA sequence: TGCAGCCCCCGGACTCCGAACAATGAGCAGTTCTTC. Its protein is CSPRTPNNEQFF.

The genes are TRBV6-6 and TRBJ2-7; D tentatively reads TRBD1 or TRBD2 (5 bases each). CDR3 length: 14 amino acids. Germline loops: CDR1 MNHNY, CDR2 SVGAGI (reference sequence). Trimming stripped 4 bases from V and 2 bases from J, with 12 bases between. The CDR3 protein is CASSSGTRAYEQYF. CDR3 nucleotides: TGTGCCAGCAGTTCCGGGACCCGAGCCTACGAGCAGTACTTC.

The rearrangement uses TRBV19 and TRBJ1-5, with D possibly being TRBD1 (6 bases). The CDR3 totals 15 residues. V dropped 7 bases and J dropped 0 bases, with 13 bases sitting between them. CDR1 LNHDA and CDR2 SQIVND come from the germline V gene (reference sequence). CDR3 nucleotide sequence: TGTGCCAGTACTCCGACAGGCTATAGCAATCAGCCCCAGCATTTT. Amino acids: CASTPTGYSNQPQHF.

The chain couples TRBV5-1 to TRBJ1-2; TRBD1 aligns across 7 bases. The germline CDR1 and CDR2 sequences are SGHRS and YFSETQ. The CDR3 consists of 14 residues. Trimming removed 0 bases from V and 4 bases from J; junction bases left unmatched: 3. The CDR3 DNA is TGCGCCAGCAGCTTGGAGGGGGCCAGCTATGGCTACACCTTC. Translation: CASSLEGASYGYTF.

This clone was detected a few times. The chain carries TRBV29-1 and TRBJ2-7; D remains ambiguous. Germline V gives CDR1 SQVTM, CDR2 ANQGSEA. The CDR3 loop spans 14 amino acids. The V end lost 4 bases, the J end lost 4 bases, and 17 bases lay between the germline ends. CDR3 DNA: TGCAGCGTTGTAGAGGAGTTCCCCCATTACGAGCAGTACTTC. Translation: CSVVEEFPHYEQYF.